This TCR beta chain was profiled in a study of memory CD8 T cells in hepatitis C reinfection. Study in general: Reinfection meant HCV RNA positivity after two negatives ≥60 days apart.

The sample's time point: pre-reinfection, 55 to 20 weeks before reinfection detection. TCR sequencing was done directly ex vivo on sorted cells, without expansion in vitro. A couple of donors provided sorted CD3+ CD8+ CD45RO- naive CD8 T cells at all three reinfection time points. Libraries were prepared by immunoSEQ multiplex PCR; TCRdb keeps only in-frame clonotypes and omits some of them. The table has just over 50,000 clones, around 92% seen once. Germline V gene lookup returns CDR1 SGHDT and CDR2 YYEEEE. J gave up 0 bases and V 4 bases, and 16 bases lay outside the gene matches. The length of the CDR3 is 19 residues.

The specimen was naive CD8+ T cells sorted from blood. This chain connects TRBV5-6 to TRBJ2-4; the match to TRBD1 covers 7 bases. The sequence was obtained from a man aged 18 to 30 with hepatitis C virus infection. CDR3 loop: CASSPLAGTDYLAKNIQYF. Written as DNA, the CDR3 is TGTGCCAGCAGCCCCCTTGCTGGGACAGACTATCTAGCCAAAAACATTCAGTACTTC.